These 18 T cell receptor beta chains originate from one sample sequenced in a study of T cells in Graves' hyperthyroidism and ophthalmopathy. Amplified TCR beta CDR3 regions derived from RNA transcripts. Primed by the HTBI set, a first-round RT-PCR was run on the TCR CDR3. MiXCR, run by TCRdb on the multiplex PCR reads, gives a single entry per CDR3 protein. The table has approximately 300,000 distinct CDR3 sequences, 17% seen once. Material for sequencing was blood. The receptor set was obtained from a woman aged 55-75 years with Graves' ophthalmopathy.

CDR3 protein: CASSEAQVAGEGKTQYF. In DNA form, the CDR3 reads TGTGCCAGCAGTGAAGCGCAAGTAGCGGGGGAGGGGAAGACCCAGTACTTC. The chain employs TRBV6-1 and TRBJ2-5; 9 positions match TRBD2. Germline V CDR1 and CDR2: MNHNS, SASEGT. The CDR3 extends over 17 amino acids. Germline trimming cut 0 bases from V and 6 bases from J; bases unmatched to any gene: 11.

The sample holds many counts of this clonotype. The chain uses TRBV12-3 or TRBV12-4 and TRBJ2-2; D might be TRBD2 (6 bases). V dropped 11 bases and J dropped 0 bases, with 13 bases sitting between them. The CDR3 sequence is 14 residues long. CDR3 sequence reads: CAGNSGANTGELFF. CDR3 DNA: TGTGCCGGGAATTCGGGAGCGAACACCGGGGAGCTGTTTTTT.

This clonotype was seen ten or more times. The V call is TRBV28, the J call TRBJ2-1, with D tentatively TRBD2 (6 bases). CDR3 length: 14 residues. CDR1 and CDR2 from the germline V gene are MDHEN and SYDVKM. V shed 6 bases and J shed 4 bases, with 13 bases lying between them. The CDR3 DNA reads TGTGCCAGCAGCAGGAGGGGACCATACAATGAGCAGTTCTTC. Amino acid sequence: CASSRRGPYNEQFF.

This clonotype was found many times. The chain has TRBV7-2 and TRBJ2-7, with 7 positions matching TRBD1. Germline V CDR1 and CDR2: SGHTA, FQGNSA. After removal of 0 bases from V and 6 bases from J, the junction contained 5 bases not matched to a gene. This CDR3 is 14 amino acids long. CDR3 protein: CASSLAGQPSEQYF. CDR3 nucleotide sequence: TGTGCCAGCAGCTTAGCGGGACAGCCCTCCGAGCAGTACTTC.

This clonotype was detected ten times or more. V and J are TRBV6-2 or TRBV6-3 and TRBJ1-1, with a weak D call TRBD1 (6 bases). From germline, CDR1 is MNHEY and CDR2 SVGEGT. CDR3 length equals 16 residues. V lost 6 bases to trimming and J lost 5 bases, with 22 bases between them. The CDR3 nucleotides are TGTGCCAGCAGCTTCGAGTTGGGCCTAAGGGGGACTGAAGCTTTCTTT. Translated, it gives CASSFELGLRGTEAFF.

This clonotype was seen many times. The rearrangement links TRBV12-3 or TRBV12-4 to TRBJ1-4; D is undetermined. Between the trimmed V and J ends, which lost 4 bases and 7 bases, there was a span of 13 bases. CDR3 size: 14 residues. For the CDR3, the DNA is TGTGCCAGCAGTTCTCTTGAACGGGGTGAAAAACTGTTTTTT. It specifies CASSSLERGEKLFF.

At least ten counts were recorded for this clonotype. The rearrangement joins TRBV5-1 to TRBJ2-3, with 8 nucleotides matching TRBD1. The CDR3 runs to 14 residues. V shed 7 bases and J 0 bases; nucleotides not matched to a gene: 4. CDR1 is SGHRS, CDR2 YFSETQ, per germline. CDR3 amino acids: CASRDRPSTDTQYF. As DNA, the CDR3 is TGCGCCAGCCGGGACAGGCCCAGCACAGATACGCAGTATTTT.

This clonotype has at least ten counts. The chain uses TRBV5-1 and TRBJ1-1; weak D call: TRBD1 (5 bases). The CDR3 runs to 15 residues. Trimming pared 4 bases from V and 3 bases from J, leaving 16 bases between. Germline V gene sequence: CDR1 SGHRS, CDR2 YFSETQ. The CDR3 protein is CASSPTEQPYTEAFF. The CDR3, as DNA: TGCGCCAGCAGCCCGACAGAGCAACCTTACACTGAAGCTTTCTTT.

This clonotype has ten or more counts. CDR3 nucleotide sequence: TGTGCCAGCAGCCCAGCCCCCAGGCAAGATCAGCCCCAGCATTTT. Translating it yields CASSPAPRQDQPQHF. The V and J genes are TRBV11-2 and TRBJ1-5; D unclear. Germline lookup yields CDR1 SGHAT and CDR2 FQNNGV. The CDR3 has 15 residues. Trimming took off 5 bases at V and 5 bases at J, with 16 bases between the two ends.

This clonotype was seen many times. CDR3 nucleotides: TGTGCCAGCAGCTTCAGAGCGGGGGGGCGAGATACGCAGTATTTT. Its protein is CASSFRAGGRDTQYF. The chain links TRBV9 to TRBJ2-3; 10 nucleotides agree with TRBD2. The CDR3 loop spans 15 amino acids. CDR1 is SGDLS, CDR2 YYNGEE, per germline. The V and J ends lost 4 bases and 5 bases, in that order; junction bases with no gene match: 7.

This clonotype came up many times. V usage is TRBV2 and J usage is TRBJ1-1, with a possible D match to TRBD1 (5 bases). There are 11 residues in the CDR3. Trimming cost V 4 bases and J 7 bases, with 7 bases left between them. Germline V gene sequence: CDR1 SNHLY, CDR2 FYNNEI. CDR3 sequence reads: CASSAQGEAFF. CDR3 coding DNA: TGTGCCAGCAGTGCTCAGGGTGAAGCTTTCTTT.

The V gene is TRBV6-5, the J gene TRBJ2-5; 7 nucleotides line up with TRBD2. CDR1 and CDR2 from the germline V gene are MNHEY and SVGAGI. This CDR3 spans 14 amino acids. The V segment lost 6 bases and the J segment 3 bases; nucleotides outside the gene matches: 7. DNA of the CDR3: TGTGCCAGCAGCCGATTTGGGGGGGAAGAGACCCAGTACTTC. Protein product: CASSRFGGEETQYF.

This clonotype was recorded many times. Here the CDR3 reads CASSFLDSFSTDTQYF. The CDR3 nucleotides read TGTGCCAGCAGTTTCTTGGACAGCTTCAGCACAGATACGCAGTATTTT. The chain recombines TRBV6-2 or TRBV6-3 with TRBJ2-3; perhaps TRBD1 as D (6 bases). V was cut by 4 bases and J by 0 bases, with 14 bases left in between. Germline CDR1 MNHEY, CDR2 SVGEGT. The CDR3 length is 16 residues.

Comment on this clonotype: This may stem from a read error, because a much larger clone lies one nucleotide away. The V call is TRBV27, the J call TRBJ1-3, with D unclear. The CDR3 is 14 residues long. Per germline, CDR1 MNHEY and CDR2 SMNVEV (reference sequence). The CDR3 sequence: CASSSRVSGSTIYF. In DNA form, the CDR3 reads TGTGCCAGCAGTTCCCGGGTCTCTGGAAGCACCATATATTTT.

This chain uses TRBV20-1 with TRBJ1-2, with 9 bases aligning to TRBD1. This CDR3 is 15 amino acids long. Germline V gives CDR1 DFQATT, CDR2 SNEGSKA (reference sequence). V dropped 6 bases and J dropped 4; count of bases not matched to a gene: 12. CDR3 amino acids: CSASTGTGPSYGYTF. CDR3 DNA: TGCAGTGCCAGCACCGGGACAGGGCCAAGCTATGGCTACACCTTC.

This clonotype was detected many times. This rearrangement joins TRBV7-2 to TRBJ1-2, with TRBD1 matching 7 bases. V shed 0 bases and J 2 bases; nucleotides not matched to a gene: 0. The CDR3 length is 14 residues. Germline V gene lookup returns CDR1 SGHTA and CDR2 FQGNSA. CDR3 in amino acids: CASSLAQGNYGYTF. DNA of the CDR3: TGTGCCAGCAGCTTAGCACAGGGGAACTATGGCTACACCTTC.

The sample holds many counts of this clonotype. V usage is TRBV11-2 and J usage is TRBJ2-5; tentative D call: TRBD2 (6 bases). Germline CDR1 SGHAT, CDR2 FQNNGV. The V end was cut by 1 base, the J end by 4 bases, with 10 bases between. The CDR3 is 14 amino acids. The CDR3 spells CASSLVYGGETQYF. CDR3 in DNA: TGTGCCAGCAGCTTAGTTTACGGGGGAGAGACCCAGTACTTC. Supplemented by reference TRBV11-2 and TRBJ2-5, the full variable domain reads EAGVAQSPRYKIIEKRQSVAFWCNPISGHATLYWYQQILGQGPKLLIQFQNNGVVDDSQLPKDRFSAERLKGVDSTLKIQPAKLEDSAVYLCASSLVYGGETQYFGPGTRLLVL.

There are many counts of this clonotype. The chain links TRBV5-1 to TRBJ1-2, with 12 bases fitting TRBD1. Germline V gene data show CDR1 as SGHRS and CDR2 as YFSETQ. With 0 bases clipped from V and 6 bases from J, the junction kept 3 bases outside the gene matches. This CDR3 is 15 amino acids long. The CDR3 region has the DNA TGCGCCAGCAGCTTGGGGGACAGGGGGCCTGATGGCTACACCTTC. Amino acid sequence: CASSLGDRGPDGYTF.